The present T cell receptor beta chain was sequenced within a study of T-cell memory formation after mild COVID-19. Regarding the study as a whole: Clonal second-wave expansions that peaked on day 37 had unconfirmed SARS-CoV-2 specificity.

CDR1 and CDR2 from the germline V gene are SQVTM and ANQGSEA. There are 10 residues in the CDR3. V gave up 6 bases and J gave up 10 bases, with 12 bases separating them. Note on this clonotype: The antigen is not known.

Each CDR3 protein gets one entry after TCRdb re-called the 5' RACE reads with MiXCR. The table records roughly 130,000 distinct CDR3 sequences, over 15% of them present only once. The material sequenced was PBMCs or a T cell subset sorted from them (not recorded which). The rearrangement links TRBV29-1 to TRBJ1-1, with D perhaps matching TRBD1 (6 bases). This TCR was recovered from a man between 18 and 29 years old who had mild COVID-19 (a few samples of this study predate the infection). Cell type and time point are not known. In nucleotides, the CDR3 is TGCAGCGTAACAGGGACTCCAGCTTTCTTT. It translates to CSVTGTPAFF.